These T cell receptor beta chains were read from a single sample in a study of blood T cell repertoires in COVID-19. Sequenced by immunoSEQ multiplex PCR; TCRdb stores in-frame clones only, minus some. The sample consists of more than 150,000 clones, around 87% of them appearing once. The sample taken for sequencing was peripheral blood. The receptor source for this set is a middle-aged man with active or convalescent COVID-19. The CDR3 runs from the conserved cysteine through the conserved F or W.

CDR3 protein	V gene	J gene
CASSVQGDTEAFF	TRBV7-9	TRBJ1-1
CAWMVGYGYTF	TRBV30	TRBJ1-2
CASSSLTNPRGYTF	TRBV11-2	TRBJ1-2
CATSDRYWDRGNTGELFF	TRBV24-1	TRBJ2-2
CASSRGKNTGELFF	TRBV27	TRBJ2-2
CASGTGIGQPQHF	TRBV28	TRBJ1-5
CASSVLVGGYNEQFF	TRBV27	TRBJ2-1
CASTRYRVGYTEAFF	TRBV6-5	TRBJ1-1
CASSARGGAVYEQYF	TRBV13	TRBJ2-7
CASSDYGRGLAGANVLTF	TRBV6-1	TRBJ2-6
CASSRDRGNTIYF	TRBV5-1	TRBJ1-3
CASRGDRATSQPQHF	TRBV2	TRBJ1-5
CASSYGQGNQPQHF	TRBV6-5	TRBJ1-5
CASSPNEDRLDYNEKLFF	TRBV6-6	TRBJ1-4
CASSWKRQAFF	TRBV28	TRBJ1-1
CAIRNPGNYSNQPQHF	TRBV10-3	TRBJ1-5
CASIVGSGGAIHKYF	TRBV5-4	TRBJ2-3
CASSDRVNQPQHF	TRBV12-3/TRBV12-4	TRBJ1-5
CASSPTGQHRKGIEKLFF	TRBV18	TRBJ1-4
CASSPWTSGGTGELFF	TRBV7-3	TRBJ2-2
CASSSPSREDPNYGYTF	TRBV19	TRBJ1-2
CASSQSINPGTARVNYGYTF	TRBV23-1	TRBJ1-2
CASSKDRAEKLFF	TRBV7-8	TRBJ1-4
CASSLSRSPGEQYF	TRBV27	TRBJ2-7
CASSSEGEVYEQYF	TRBV13	TRBJ2-7
CASSFGGLGGYTF	TRBV27	TRBJ1-2
CASSLVARGGIHF	TRBV7-9	TRBJ1-6
CASSSWVSGTNEKLFF	TRBV27	TRBJ1-4
CACRRSVGSPLHF	TRBV12-5	TRBJ1-6
CASSADSSRSYGYTF	TRBV9	TRBJ1-2
CASSYSTGNTEAFF	TRBV6-2/TRBV6-3	TRBJ1-1
CASSLGLDGWETQYF	TRBV5-1	TRBJ2-5
CSARGTSGSSYEQYF	TRBV29-1	TRBJ2-7
CAISPGTGAQNTEAFF	TRBV10-3	TRBJ1-1
CASSRGLGEAFF	TRBV19	TRBJ1-1
CASSSSSAQYTDTQYF	TRBV11-2	TRBJ2-3
CASSQQGEYGNTIYF	TRBV6-6	TRBJ1-3
CASSSSGVMNTEAFF	TRBV19	TRBJ1-1
CASSEDRKDYGYTF	TRBV6-1	TRBJ1-2
CASSLEQNYGYTF	TRBV5-1	TRBJ1-2
CASRPIRGVGEQYF	TRBV28	TRBJ2-7
CASSFLFRGGETQYF	TRBV27	TRBJ2-5
CSARLAGGELYGYEQYF	TRBV29-1	TRBJ2-7
CASKGDSGNTIYF	TRBV2	TRBJ1-3
CSAGGRYEQYF	TRBV20-1	TRBJ2-7
CASSLLGNTGELFF	TRBV11-3	TRBJ2-2
CASRGLRGGSYGYTF	TRBV27	TRBJ1-2
CASSWGTGSTEAFF	TRBV5-4	TRBJ1-1
CATTLQGSGVYGYTF	TRBV18	TRBJ1-2
CSVLPRGTNEKLFF	TRBV29-1	TRBJ1-4
CASSKDRLSNSPLHF	TRBV9	TRBJ1-6
CASSLAGQGPYEQYF	TRBV7-2	TRBJ2-7
CASTLGEENEQFF	TRBV5-4	TRBJ2-1